The next 3 T cell receptor beta chains were all read from a single sample in a study of brain T cells in children with intractable seizures (dated by TCRdb to the early 2020s). The time point label of this sample denotes: blood from clinic visit 5 months post-surgery; TSC patient then seizure free. Library generation was performed with the immunoSEQ multiplex PCR assay. The table was pulled from immuneACCESS by TCRdb, which kept in-frame rearrangements only. Such tables lose some clones; where checked, under half of the loss comes from unresolved V genes, and the rest has no known cause. The table for this sample lists 300,000 to 400,000 clones; 93% of them were counted only once. The top ten clonotypes cover around 6% of the sample. The sample consisted of peripheral blood, taken about 5 months after surgery. These receptors all come from a boy under two years old with tuberous sclerosis and intractable seizures.

The chain recombines TRBV2 with TRBJ2-3; D unresolved. This CDR3 spans 11 amino acids. Trimming removed 6 bases from V and 5 bases from J, with 6 bases in between. Germline V gene data show CDR1 as SNHLY and CDR2 as FYNNEI. For the CDR3, the DNA is TGTGCCAGCAGGAGAATAGATACGCAGTATTTT. As protein: CASRRIDTQYF.

The gene calls are TRBV27 and TRBJ2-7, with 15 bases matching TRBD2. The germline V gene encodes CDR1 MNHEY and CDR2 SMNVEV (reference sequence). This CDR3 is 18 amino acids long. V gave up 2 bases and J gave up 2 bases; unmatched junction bases: 7. The CDR3 is CASSLMGTSGRNPYEQYF. Written as DNA, the CDR3 is TGTGCCAGCAGTTTAATGGGGACTAGCGGGAGGAATCCCTACGAGCAGTACTTC.

This clone appeared a single time. The genes are TRBV5-1 and TRBJ2-3, with D perhaps assigned TRBD1 or TRBD2 (5 bases each). CDR3 length: 12 amino acids. Trimming cost V 4 bases and J 9 bases, with 12 bases left between them. Germline lookup yields CDR1 SGHRS and CDR2 YFSETQ. CDR3 sequence: CASSMAGDTQYF. The CDR3 DNA reads TGCGCCAGCAGCATGGCCGGGGACACGCAGTATTTT.